These T cell receptor beta chains were read from a single sample in a study of post-analysis software for immune sequencing data. Each CDR3 protein gets one entry after TCRdb re-called the PCR reads with MiXCR. This sample carries a few hundred thousand distinct CDR3 sequences, around 33% of them seen once, and the ten largest clones take roughly an eighth. Input material: blood. These receptors were obtained from a girl aged 5 to 17 with multiple sclerosis. The conserved cysteine and the conserved F or W are not part of the CDR3 here. D genes are given only for firm matches.

D,V,J,CDR3
TRBD2,TRBV11-2,TRBJ2-1,ASSSPSGGAFEQF
TRBD2,TRBV2,TRBJ2-3,ASSWTSGGRSTDTQY
.,TRBV20-1,TRBJ2-7,SATQGNTYEQY
TRBD2,TRBV11-2,TRBJ2-3,ASIQGTRDTQY
TRBD1,TRBV20-1,TRBJ2-3,SAPKTPGQGFKTQY
.,TRBV5-6,TRBJ2-1,ASSPDNGYNEQF
TRBD1,TRBV6-1,TRBJ2-7,ASTDPGQGAYEQY
TRBD1,TRBV12-3/TRBV12-4,TRBJ1-6,ASSLDGQGSPPLH
.,TRBV20-1,TRBJ2-5,SARDPTGSQETQY
TRBD1,TRBV9,TRBJ2-7,ASSVGTASYEQY
.,TRBV9,TRBJ2-1,ASSVATALSSYNEQF
TRBD2,TRBV10-1,TRBJ2-7,ASSTGTSWDEQY
.,TRBV11-1,TRBJ2-1,ASSLSGQGTYNEQF
.,TRBV20-1,TRBJ2-7,SARGQGGHEQY
TRBD1,TRBV12-3/TRBV12-4,TRBJ1-2,ASSFDRGIGGYT
.,TRBV5-4,TRBJ2-3,ASRKGFTDTQY
.,TRBV20-1,TRBJ1-5,SAPHGNLNQPQH
TRBD1,TRBV20-1,TRBJ1-1,SARNPGQGGTEAF
TRBD1,TRBV12-3/TRBV12-4,TRBJ2-3,ASSLGGQGRADTQY
TRBD2,TRBV11-2,TRBJ2-5,ASSLEARTSGQKTQY
TRBD2,TRBV7-8,TRBJ2-1,ASSFRFVSGGREQF
TRBD1,TRBV11-2,TRBJ2-1,ASSFGTVPYNEQF